This is a list of T cell receptor beta chains from one sample in a study of OX40 agonist ivuxolimab in advanced cancers. TCRdb's table, derived via immunoSEQ multiplex PCR, lists solely in-frame clones and lacks some. The sample records around 74,000 clones, approximately 90% being singletons. This specimen consisted of CD4+ or CD8+ T cells sorted from blood, obtained in a trial of the OX40 agonist ivuxolimab. The source is an adult with an advanced solid tumor such as melanoma, head and neck, liver or kidney cancer. The CDR3 runs from the conserved cysteine through the conserved F or W. The D gene is left open where the match is weak. A row's size may be missing; if present it is once, few, many or a size class.

J: TRBJ2-7; V: TRBV19; size: -; D: TRBD2; length: 14; DNA: TGTGCCAGTAGTCCCGCGGGAGACTTCTACGAGCAGTACTTC; CDR3: CASSPAGDFYEQYF
J: TRBJ2-5; V: TRBV11-3; size: -; D: TRBD2; length: 19; DNA: TGTGCCAGCAGCTTAGGGGGTATGGGACTAGCGGGAGGGCCGGAGACCCAGTACTTC; CDR3: CASSLGGMGLAGGPETQYF
J: TRBJ2-1; V: TRBV11-3; size: once; D: TRBD2; length: 14; DNA: TGTGCCAGCCGACTACTAGCGGGAGGATTCGCGCAGTTCTTC; CDR3: CASRLLAGGFAQFF
J: TRBJ2-1; V: TRBV19; size: -; D: TRBD2; length: 15; DNA: TGTGCCAGTACCTCTAGCGGGAGGGGTTACAATGAGCAGTTCTTC; CDR3: CASTSSGRGYNEQFF
J: TRBJ1-2; V: TRBV7-9; size: -; D: -; length: 12; DNA: TGTGCCAGCAGCGTAAAATCGAGTGGCTACACCTTC; CDR3: CASSVKSSGYTF
J: TRBJ1-3; V: TRBV7-2; size: -; D: TRBD1; length: 16; DNA: TGTGCCAGCAGCTGGGGACAGGGGGCAACCGGAAACACCATATATTTT; CDR3: CASSWGQGATGNTIYF
J: TRBJ2-4; V: TRBV6-4; size: -; D: -; length: 13; DNA: TGTGCCAGCAGTACCAGCCGAGGGAACATTCAGTACTTC; CDR3: CASSTSRGNIQYF
J: TRBJ2-7; V: TRBV18; size: -; D: -; length: 16; DNA: TGTGCCAGCTCACCACCGAGCGGGACAGTGTCCTACGAGCAGTACTTC; CDR3: CASSPPSGTVSYEQYF
J: TRBJ2-3; V: TRBV2; size: -; D: TRBD2; length: 16; DNA: TGTGCCAGCAGTGTCCTTAGCGGGAGTATCGGGGATACGCAGTATTTT; CDR3: CASSVLSGSIGDTQYF
J: TRBJ2-2; V: TRBV7-2; size: -; D: -; length: 14; DNA: TGTGCCAGCAGCCCCACCGGCGGGCGCGGGGAGCTGTTTTTT; CDR3: CASSPTGGRGELFF
J: TRBJ1-2; V: TRBV5-6; size: few; D: -; length: 12; DNA: TGTGCCAGCAGCTTGGAGACCTATGGCTACACCTTC; CDR3: CASSLETYGYTF
J: TRBJ1-3; V: TRBV11-3; size: -; D: -; length: 15; DNA: TGTGCCAGCAGCCCTCGTGGGGGGCTGGGAAACACCATATATTTT; CDR3: CASSPRGGLGNTIYF
J: TRBJ2-7; V: TRBV10-3; size: -; D: -; length: 13; DNA: TGTGCCATCAGTGAGACTGGACTATACGAGCAGTACTTC; CDR3: CAISETGLYEQYF
J: TRBJ1-5; V: TRBV7-2; size: -; D: -; length: 18; DNA: TGTGCCAGCAGCCAAGATACAGGTTTTTTAGGTGGCAATCAGCCCCAGCATTTT; CDR3: CASSQDTGFLGGNQPQHF
J: TRBJ2-6; V: TRBV7-2; size: -; D: -; length: 18; DNA: TGTGCCAGCAGCTTAGAGGGACCCACACTCTCTGGGGCCAACGTCCTGACTTTC; CDR3: CASSLEGPTLSGANVLTF
J: TRBJ2-6; V: TRBV7-3; size: -; D: -; length: 16; DNA: TGTGCCAGCAGCCCTCAACACCTCTCTGGGGCCAACGTCCTGACTTTC; CDR3: CASSPQHLSGANVLTF
J: TRBJ2-1; V: TRBV9; size: -; D: TRBD1; length: 16; DNA: TGTGCCAGCAGCGTAGGGGGACAGGGGGCGCCCAATGAGCAGTTCTTC; CDR3: CASSVGGQGAPNEQFF
J: TRBJ1-2; V: TRBV2; size: once; D: -; length: 14; DNA: TGTGCCAGCAGGCCAGGACTCGCTAACTATGGCTACACCTTC; CDR3: CASRPGLANYGYTF
J: TRBJ2-5; V: TRBV5-1; size: -; D: -; length: 11; DNA: TGCGCCAGCAGCGGTGAGGAGACCCAGTACTTC; CDR3: CASSGEETQYF
J: TRBJ2-7; V: TRBV4-3; size: once; D: -; length: 14; DNA: TGCGCCAGCAGCCAAGACGTCCAGGGACGGGAGCAGTACTTC; CDR3: CASSQDVQGREQYF
J: TRBJ2-3; V: TRBV28; size: -; D: -; length: 12; DNA: TGTGCCAGCACTTCACAGCCAGATACGCAGTATTTT; CDR3: CASTSQPDTQYF
J: TRBJ2-7; V: TRBV4-3; size: -; D: -; length: 15; DNA: TGCGCCAGCAGCCAAGATCCTAGCCCAACCTACGAGCAGTACTTC; CDR3: CASSQDPSPTYEQYF
J: TRBJ2-5; V: TRBV11-3; size: -; D: TRBD1; length: 15; DNA: TGTGCCAGCAGTCCCACCGGGACAGGGGGCGAGACCCAGTACTTC; CDR3: CASSPTGTGGETQYF
J: TRBJ2-7; V: TRBV27; size: -; D: TRBD2; length: 16; DNA: TGTGCCAGCAGTTTATTTCTGGGGGGGAGAACCTACGAGCAGTACTTC; CDR3: CASSLFLGGRTYEQYF
J: TRBJ2-5; V: TRBV11-3; size: -; D: -; length: 14; DNA: TGTGCCAGCAGCCGAGGACTATACCAAGAGACCCAGTACTTC; CDR3: CASSRGLYQETQYF
J: TRBJ2-7; V: TRBV5-8; size: -; D: -; length: 11; DNA: TGTGCCAGCAGCTACCTTGTCGAGCAGTACTTC; CDR3: CASSYLVEQYF
J: TRBJ1-5; V: TRBV5-6; size: once; D: -; length: 16; DNA: TGTGCCAGCAGCCGTAACTGGGGGGCCGGAGATCAGCCCCAGCATTTT; CDR3: CASSRNWGAGDQPQHF
J: TRBJ2-5; V: TRBV18; size: -; D: TRBD2; length: 14; DNA: TGTGCCAGCTCACCAGCGGGAGGCAGGGAGACCCAGTACTTC; CDR3: CASSPAGGRETQYF
J: TRBJ2-7; V: TRBV19; size: -; D: TRBD1; length: 13; DNA: TGTGCCAGCCGGGACAGGGGAAGAGACGAGCAGTACTTC; CDR3: CASRDRGRDEQYF
J: TRBJ2-1; V: TRBV7-9; size: -; D: -; length: 17; DNA: TGTGCCAGCAGCTTCCCAGTGCGGGACCCCCAGTGGAATGAGCAGTTCTTC; CDR3: CASSFPVRDPQWNEQFF
J: TRBJ1-1; V: TRBV19; size: once; D: TRBD1; length: 15; DNA: TGTGCCAGTAGTATAGGGCAGGGGGCGAACACTGAAGCTTTCTTT; CDR3: CASSIGQGANTEAFF
J: TRBJ2-2; V: TRBV28; size: -; D: -; length: 15; DNA: TGTGCCAGCAGTCAACCCCCCAGGGACACCGGGGAGCTGTTTTTT; CDR3: CASSQPPRDTGELFF
J: TRBJ1-1; V: TRBV27; size: -; D: -; length: 13; DNA: TGTGCCAGCAGTTTTAGGGGGAACACTGAAGCTTTCTTT; CDR3: CASSFRGNTEAFF
J: TRBJ2-7; V: TRBV30; size: once; D: -; length: 16; DNA: TGTGCCTGGAGTGTAAGTGGGGGACCGATGCCCTACGAGCAGTACTTC; CDR3: CAWSVSGGPMPYEQYF
J: TRBJ2-3; V: TRBV7-9; size: few; D: TRBD2; length: 15; DNA: TGTGCCAGCAGCCTTAGCGGGCCACCCACAGATACGCAGTATTTT; CDR3: CASSLSGPPTDTQYF
J: TRBJ2-3; V: TRBV7-6; size: -; D: -; length: 16; DNA: TGTGCCAGCAGTAAGGTTAGCGGCCGGGGCACAGATACGCAGTATTTT; CDR3: CASSKVSGRGTDTQYF
J: TRBJ1-5; V: TRBV19; size: -; D: -; length: 14; DNA: TGTGCCAGTAGTATAGAACGGAGGAATCAGCCCCAGCATTTT; CDR3: CASSIERRNQPQHF
J: TRBJ1-1; V: TRBV2; size: -; D: -; length: 14; DNA: TGTGCCAGCAGTGAGCAGGGTAGGGGCACTGAAGCTTTCTTT; CDR3: CASSEQGRGTEAFF
J: TRBJ1-5; V: TRBV2; size: -; D: -; length: 13; DNA: TGTGCCAGCAGTTGGAATAGCAATCAGCCCCAGCATTTT; CDR3: CASSWNSNQPQHF
J: TRBJ2-7; V: TRBV27; size: -; D: TRBD1; length: 15; DNA: TGTGCCAGCAGTTTAGGGTCCAGGGGGTTCGACGAGCAGTACTTC; CDR3: CASSLGSRGFDEQYF
J: TRBJ1-1; V: TRBV11-3; size: -; D: -; length: 12; DNA: TGTGCCAGCAGCTTCGGGGGCCAAGGGGCTTTCTTT; CDR3: CASSFGGQGAFF
J: TRBJ1-1; V: TRBV6-5; size: -; D: -; length: 13; DNA: TGTGCCAGCACCCAGTCTAGAGTTACTGAAGCTTTCTTT; CDR3: CASTQSRVTEAFF
J: TRBJ1-3; V: TRBV11-3; size: -; D: -; length: 14; DNA: TGTGCCAGCAGCTTAGTTTCCATGGGAAACACCATATATTTT; CDR3: CASSLVSMGNTIYF
J: TRBJ1-1; V: TRBV11-2; size: -; D: TRBD1; length: 15; DNA: TGTGCCAGCACCTCGCAACAGGGGGCGAACACTGAAGCTTTCTTT; CDR3: CASTSQQGANTEAFF
J: TRBJ2-4; V: TRBV7-7; size: -; D: TRBD1; length: 17; DNA: TGTGCTAGCAGCTTTATCCGGGACAGGGGAGCCAAAAACATTCAGTACTTC; CDR3: CASSFIRDRGAKNIQYF
J: TRBJ1-2; V: TRBV11-2; size: -; D: -; length: 15; DNA: TGTGCCAGCAGCTTAGGGGCGGTCCCTAACTATGGCTACACCTTC; CDR3: CASSLGAVPNYGYTF
J: TRBJ2-5; V: TRBV7-8; size: once; D: -; length: 11; DNA: TGTGCCAGCAGCCCCCTGAGGACCCAGTACTTC; CDR3: CASSPLRTQYF
J: TRBJ2-7; V: TRBV19; size: -; D: TRBD1; length: 14; DNA: TGTGCCACTGCGGACAGGGGGGGAATCTACGAGCAGTACTTC; CDR3: CATADRGGIYEQYF
J: TRBJ1-1; V: TRBV7-2; size: -; D: TRBD1; length: 14; DNA: TGTGCCAGCAGCTGGGACAGGCTGAACACTGAAGCTTTCTTT; CDR3: CASSWDRLNTEAFF
J: TRBJ2-3; V: TRBV7-6; size: -; D: TRBD2; length: 16; DNA: TGTGCCAGCAGCATAACGGGGGGTAGTGACACAGATACGCAGTATTTT; CDR3: CASSITGGSDTDTQYF
J: TRBJ2-5; V: TRBV10-3; size: -; D: -; length: 14; DNA: TGTGCCATCAGTGAGTCGGACGGCCAAGAGACCCAGTACTTC; CDR3: CAISESDGQETQYF
J: TRBJ1-5; V: TRBV6-6; size: -; D: -; length: 13; DNA: TGTGCCAGCAGTTACCCGGGTCATCAGCCCCAGCATTTT; CDR3: CASSYPGHQPQHF
J: TRBJ1-2; V: TRBV23-1; size: few; D: TRBD1; length: 19; DNA: TGCGCCAGCAGTCACCACGGGGGGGTTAGACAGGGTTTTTCCTATGGCTACACCTTC; CDR3: CASSHHGGVRQGFSYGYTF
J: TRBJ2-7; V: TRBV7-2; size: -; D: -; length: 17; DNA: TGTGCCAGCAGCTTAGTTATATCATCGGCGGGACCCTACGAGCAGTACTTC; CDR3: CASSLVISSAGPYEQYF
J: TRBJ2-3; V: TRBV30; size: once; D: TRBD2; length: 15; DNA: TGTGCCTGGACGACCGGGACTAGCGGGAGAGATACGCAGTATTTT; CDR3: CAWTTGTSGRDTQYF
J: TRBJ2-5; V: TRBV29-1; size: -; D: TRBD1; length: 14; DNA: TGCAGCGTTGAACCGACAGGGGCATCAGAGACCCAGTACTTC; CDR3: CSVEPTGASETQYF
J: TRBJ2-2; V: TRBV19; size: -; D: -; length: 14; DNA: TGTGCCAGTAGTATTTCCAGGAACACCGGGGAGCTGTTTTTT; CDR3: CASSISRNTGELFF
J: TRBJ2-1; V: TRBV6-1; size: -; D: TRBD2; length: 15; DNA: TGTGCCAGCAACCTACTAGCGGGAGGGGGCAATGAGCAGTTCTTC; CDR3: CASNLLAGGGNEQFF